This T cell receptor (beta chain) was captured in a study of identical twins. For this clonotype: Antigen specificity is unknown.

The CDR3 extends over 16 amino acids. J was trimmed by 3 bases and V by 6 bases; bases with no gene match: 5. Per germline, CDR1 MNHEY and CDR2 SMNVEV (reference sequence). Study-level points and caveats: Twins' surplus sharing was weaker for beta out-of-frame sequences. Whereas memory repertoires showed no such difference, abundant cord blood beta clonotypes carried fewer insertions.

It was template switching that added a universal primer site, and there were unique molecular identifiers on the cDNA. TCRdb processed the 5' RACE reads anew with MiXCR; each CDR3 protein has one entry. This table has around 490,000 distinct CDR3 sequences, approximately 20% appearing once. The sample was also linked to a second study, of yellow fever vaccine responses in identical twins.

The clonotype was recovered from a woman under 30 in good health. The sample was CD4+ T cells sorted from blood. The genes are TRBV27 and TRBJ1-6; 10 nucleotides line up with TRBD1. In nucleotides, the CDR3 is TGTGCCAGCAGGGTGACAGGGGGCTACTATAATTCACCCCTCCACTTT. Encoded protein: CASRVTGGYYNSPLHF.